This T cell receptor (beta chain) was obtained from a study of blood T cell repertoires in COVID-19. Study details: Researchers got acute and convalescent COVID-19 samples from the United States, Italy and Spain. The analysed material was cDNA or gDNA that came from T cells, B-cell-depleted T cells, or PBMCs.

In the authors' workflow: Counts of nucleated cells, estimated from reference gene primer amplification, were obtained. Only in-frame clones appear in the TCRdb table, and some are missing; sequencing was by immunoSEQ multiplex PCR. V and J calls and clone size are given by that table; D and trimming were obtained from the DNA. The table includes 95,000 to 110,000 clones, 88% detected once. The CDR3 is 15 amino acids. Germline V gives CDR1 SGHRS, CDR2 YFSETQ. V was trimmed by 4 bases and J by 0 bases, leaving 14 bases between them. The chain carries TRBV5-1 and TRBJ2-7, with D possibly being TRBD1 (5 bases). The clonotype originates from a human donor in a cohort sampled during active COVID-19. The sequenced sample was peripheral blood. The DNA for the CDR3 is TGCGCCAGCAGCCGACAGCCCCTAAGCTCCTACGAGCAGTACTTC. Translation gives CASSRQPLSSYEQYF.